This T cell receptor beta chain emerged from a study of technical replicates of blood from several donors. The CDR3 totals 13 residues. The germline V gene has CDR1 GTSNPN and CDR2 SVGIG (reference sequence). V gave up 0 bases and J gave up 10 bases, with 10 bases separating them. Clones were read by immunoSEQ multiplex PCR, and TCRdb kept only the in-frame ones, dropping some. The sample shows some 57,000 clones, roughly 89% of them seen only once. The clonotype comes from a human donor in good health. Some clones in this sample may be carry-over from other donors' samples. Input material: PBMCs. V and J are TRBV30 and TRBJ1-6; D unclear. This CDR3 is CAWSVTERSPLHF. The CDR3 DNA follows: TGTGCCTGGAGTGTCACAGAGCGGTCACCCCTCCACTTT.